The 32 T cell receptor beta chains below were found in one sample sequenced in a study of cytomegalovirus exposure and HLA in healthy donors. PCR employed 60 Vbeta and 13 Jbeta primers. The table came from immunoSEQ multiplex PCR; TCRdb's copy has only in-frame clones and leaves some out. This table holds more than 95,000 clones, 50% to 65% found once. The sample was PBMCs. Every receptor here comes from a woman in her thirties or forties in good health and CMV-seropositive.

The chain links TRBV11-2 to TRBJ2-1; D not certain. V was clipped by 5 bases and J by 5 bases, with 7 bases between them. Germline V gene lookup returns CDR1 SGHAT and CDR2 FQNNGV. The CDR3 runs 12 residues. CDR3 protein: CASSTVDNEQFF. Written as DNA, the CDR3 is TGTGCCAGCAGCACTGTGGACAATGAGCAGTTCTTC.

This sequence joins TRBV4-1 and TRBJ2-1, with 11 bases lining up with TRBD2. Trimming cost V 4 bases and J 3 bases; bases outside gene matches: 8. The CDR3 extends over 17 amino acids. Germline V gives CDR1 MGHRA, CDR2 YSYEKL. This chain's CDR3 is CASSLSGGTSGYNEQFF. The CDR3 DNA is TGCGCCAGCAGCCTATCCGGAGGGACTAGCGGCTACAATGAGCAGTTCTTC.

CDR3: CASSPNGEGTSEQYF. The CDR3 bases are TGTGCCAGCTCACCAAATGGGGAGGGAACAAGCGAGCAGTACTTC. The J gene is TRBJ2-7, the V gene TRBV18; the match to TRBD2 covers 7 bases. Germline V gene lookup returns CDR1 KGHSH and CDR2 LQKENI. The J segment lost 6 bases and the V segment lost 2 bases, leaving 10 bases of the junction unmatched. The CDR3 covers 15 residues.

The rearrangement joins TRBV7-8 to TRBJ2-7; D gene uncertain. The CDR3 contains 16 residues. V gave up 2 bases and J gave up 1 base, with 15 bases separating them. Germline V gene lookup returns CDR1 SGHVS and CDR2 FQNEAQ. As DNA, the CDR3 is TGTGCCAGCAGCTTATTTGCGGCAGAGGATTCCTACGAGCAGTACTTC. Residues: CASSLFAAEDSYEQYF. The whole variable domain, remainder taken from reference TRBV7-8 and TRBJ2-7, is GAGVSQSPRYKVAKRGQDVALRCDPISGHVSLFWYQQALGQGPEFLTYFQNEAQLDKSGLPSDRFFAERPEGSVSTLKIQRTQQEDSAVYLCASSLFAAEDSYEQYFGPGTRLTVT.

The rearrangement links TRBV7-9 to TRBJ2-2; D call uncertain. Per germline, CDR1 SEHNR and CDR2 FQNEAQ (reference sequence). Deletions cut 6 bases from V and 1 base from J, with 9 bases between. The CDR3 is made up of 14 amino acids. CDR3 loop: CASSYTQNTGELFF. The CDR3 DNA reads TGTGCCAGCAGTTATACTCAGAACACCGGGGAGCTGTTTTTT.

The chain carries TRBV27 and TRBJ1-1, with TRBD1 as a possible D gene (5 bases). The V and J ends lost 5 bases and 0 bases respectively, with 13 bases between them. The CDR3 sequence is 15 residues long. CDR1 MNHEY and CDR2 SMNVEV come from the germline V gene (reference sequence). DNA for the CDR3: TGTGCCAGCAGTCCGCGGGGGATATTGAACACTGAAGCTTTCTTT. Translated, it gives CASSPRGILNTEAFF.

The chain combines TRBV27 with TRBJ2-3; tentative D call: TRBD2 (7 bases). V shed 7 bases and J shed 2 bases, with 25 bases lying between them. Looked up from germline, CDR1 is MNHEY and CDR2 is SMNVEV (reference sequence). There are 18 residues in the CDR3. The CDR3 reads CASIPSLGRGTHTDTQYF. The CDR3 DNA reads TGTGCCAGCATTCCATCCCTAGGGAGGGGGACCCACACAGATACGCAGTATTTT.

This chain connects TRBV2 to TRBJ2-2; TRBD2 agrees at 7 bases. The V gene's germline CDR1 is SNHLY and CDR2 FYNNEI. Unmatched junction bases numbered 7, after V lost 7 bases and J lost 5 bases. The CDR3 is 14 amino acids. As DNA, the CDR3 is TGTGCCAGCACCTTACTAGCGTGGACCGGGGAGCTGTTTTTT. Amino acids: CASTLLAWTGELFF.

The gene calls are TRBV6-1 and TRBJ1-5, with D perhaps matching TRBD1 (6 bases). V was trimmed by 4 bases and J by 2 bases, leaving 15 bases between them. The CDR3 consists of 16 residues. Germline V lookup: CDR1 MNHNS, CDR2 SASEGT. The CDR3 spells CASSGPGRGGNQPQHF. The CDR3 DNA reads TGTGCCAGCAGTGGCCCCGGGAGGGGGGGCAATCAGCCCCAGCATTTT.

This clone has more than one count but fewer than ten. This chain joins TRBV6-5 and TRBJ2-6, with 7 bases fitting TRBD1. Trimming removed 5 bases from V and 0 bases from J; junction bases left unmatched: 1. CDR1 is MNHEY, CDR2 SVGAGI, per germline. This CDR3 has 15 amino acids. The CDR3 reads CASSTGVSGANVLTF. CDR3 nucleotides: TGTGCCAGCAGTACAGGGGTCTCTGGGGCCAACGTCCTGACTTTC.

This rearrangement joins TRBV29-1 to TRBJ2-1; 12 bases line up with TRBD2. The germline V gene encodes CDR1 SQVTM and CDR2 ANQGSEA. Unmatched junction bases numbered 14, after V lost 3 bases and J lost 2 bases. This CDR3 region has 19 residues. The CDR3 region is CSVDHTSSGRALPYNEQFF. In nucleotides, the CDR3 is TGCAGCGTTGATCATACCTCTAGCGGGAGGGCCCTCCCCTACAATGAGCAGTTCTTC.

This clone was observed a single time. The V call is TRBV4-2, the J call TRBJ2-2; D remains unclear. CDR1 is LGHNA and CDR2 is YNFKEQ in the germline V gene. The length of the CDR3 is 15 residues. V lost 0 bases, J lost 3 bases, and 8 bases lay in between. The CDR3 DNA sequence: TGTGCCAGCAGCCAAGAGAGGTCAGACACCGGGGAGCTGTTTTTT. Translating it yields CASSQERSDTGELFF.

The rearrangement links TRBV7-8 to TRBJ2-1; no clear D. The CDR3 spans 13 residues. CDR1 SGHVS and CDR2 FQNEAQ come from the germline V gene. Trimming took 5 bases from V and 8 from J, leaving 13 bases between them. As DNA, the CDR3 is TGTGCCAGCAGCGGAGTCGCAGTTTATGAGCAGTTCTTC. Translating it yields CASSGVAVYEQFF.

The chain joins TRBV29-1 to TRBJ2-7, with D tentatively TRBD2 (6 bases). V was pared by 4 bases and J by 3 bases, with 19 bases between. The CDR3 sequence is 15 residues long. Germline CDR1 and CDR2: SQVTM and ANQGSEA. The CDR3 loop reads CSVVSEGRPVYEQYF. Written as DNA, the CDR3 is TGCAGCGTTGTCTCGGAGGGGAGACCCGTCTACGAGCAGTACTTC.

The CDR3 nucleotides read TGTGCCAGCAGCTTTCTTGCTAGCGGGACATTAGGCGATGAGCAGTTCTTC. Its protein is CASSFLASGTLGDEQFF. The chain recombines TRBV7-3 with TRBJ2-1, with 9 bases lining up with TRBD2. The CDR3 spans 17 residues. CDR1 and CDR2 (germline): SGHTA, FQGTGA. The trim removed 3 bases at V and 8 bases at J, leaving 14 bases unmatched.

This clone appeared a single time. V is TRBV5-1 and J is TRBJ2-1; 12 positions agree with TRBD2. Trimming removed 1 base from V and 3 bases from J; junction bases left unmatched: 11. From germline, CDR1 is SGHRS and CDR2 YFSETQ. CDR3 size: 19 residues. The CDR3 loop is CASSLRLAGGPIDYNEQFF. The CDR3 DNA reads TGCGCCAGCAGCTTGAGGCTAGCGGGAGGGCCTATAGACTACAATGAGCAGTTCTTC.

This clone appeared a single time. Other DNA sequences in the sample encode the same CDR3. This chain connects TRBV27 to TRBJ1-2; D not certain. Trimming cost V 5 bases and J 11 bases, with 21 bases left between them. Germline CDR1 and CDR2: MNHEY and SMNVEV (reference sequence). The CDR3 sequence is 14 residues long. CDR3 sequence (DNA): TGTGCCAGCAGTGACCTGGTCCCCCAGTCGGAGTACACCTTC. It translates to CASSDLVPQSEYTF.

CDR3 protein: CASKGTGHTEAFF. For the CDR3, the DNA is TGTGCCAGCAAAGGGACAGGGCACACTGAAGCTTTCTTT. The genes are TRBV25-1 and TRBJ1-1, with 9 bases aligning to TRBD1. Per germline, CDR1 MGHDK and CDR2 SYGVNS. The V segment lost 7 bases and the J segment 3 bases; nucleotides outside the gene matches: 3. The CDR3 has 13 residues. The whole variable domain, remainder taken from reference TRBV25-1 and TRBJ1-1, is EADIYQTPRYLVIGTGKKITLECSQTMGHDKMYWYQQDPGMELHLIHYSYGVNSTEKGDLSSESTVSRIRTEHFPLTLESARPSHTSQYLCASKGTGHTEAFFGQGTRLTVV.

This clone was seen only once. The rearrangement links TRBV5-4 to TRBJ2-3; no firm D call. CDR1 and CDR2 (germline): SGHNT, YYREEE (reference sequence). V dropped 2 bases and J dropped 4 bases, with 8 bases sitting between them. The CDR3 has 13 residues. The CDR3 nucleotides are TGTGCCAGCAGCTTCGAGAGAGCAGATACGCAGTATTTT. The encoded protein is CASSFERADTQYF.

Concerning this clone: As the CDR3 is not closed by the conserved phenylalanine or tryptophan, this likely results from a read error. The rearrangement joins TRBV6-1 to TRBJ1-2, with TRBD1 matching over 7 bases. Germline CDR1 is MNHNS and CDR2 is SASEGT. This CDR3 contains 14 residues. Trimming removed 6 bases from V and 4 bases from J; junction bases left unmatched: 8. CDR3 residues: CASRLVGGIYGYTL. The CDR3 DNA sequence: TGTGCCAGCAGACTTGTAGGGGGCATCTATGGCTACACCCTC.

The chain uses TRBV27 and TRBJ2-2; the D gene is possibly TRBD2 (5 bases). This CDR3 comprises 15 residues. V gave up 3 bases and J gave up 2 bases, with 10 bases separating them. Germline loops: CDR1 MNHEY, CDR2 SMNVEV (reference sequence). The CDR3, as DNA: TGTGCCAGCAGTTTGGGAGACTTAAACACCGGGGAGCTGTTTTTT. This gives the protein CASSLGDLNTGELFF.

The chain combines TRBV4-3 with TRBJ2-5, with D maybe TRBD2 (7 bases). The DNA end lines up better with TRBJ2-7; the J call may be wrong. The CDR3 is 15 amino acids. Germline CDR1 LGHNA, CDR2 YSLEER. CDR3 sequence reads: CASSQALGGRYEQYF. The CDR3 region has the DNA TGCGCCAGCAGCCAGGCTCTGGGGGGGCGGTACGAGCAGTACTTC.

This clone showed up just a few times. The CDR3 DNA is TGTGCCAGCAGCTTTTACAGCCAAGATACGCAGTATTTT. Protein product: CASSFYSQDTQYF. This chain joins TRBV11-3 and TRBJ2-3; D remains ambiguous. V dropped 3 bases and J dropped 5 bases, with 9 bases sitting between them. This CDR3 region has 13 residues. The germline gives CDR1 SGHNT, CDR2 YENEEA.

This chain uses TRBV5-1 with TRBJ2-7; 7 bases agree with TRBD2. After removal of 4 bases from V and 6 bases from J, the junction contained 10 bases not matched to a gene. The CDR3 totals 14 residues. CDR1 is SGHRS and CDR2 is YFSETQ in the germline V gene. DNA for the CDR3: TGCGCCAGCAGCGCTAGCGGTTTGGGGGGCGAGCAGTACTTC. The encoded protein is CASSASGLGGEQYF.

This rearrangement joins TRBV2 to TRBJ2-7; D may be TRBD1 (6 bases). CDR3 size: 14 residues. V lost 6 bases and J 0 bases, leaving 12 bases between the germline ends. The germline gives CDR1 SNHLY, CDR2 FYNNEI. CDR3 in DNA: TGTGCCAGCAGAACAGGGCTTAGCTCCTACGAGCAGTACTTC. Its translation is CASRTGLSSYEQYF.

The chain employs TRBV5-3 and TRBJ1-1, with 9 bases matching TRBD1. TRBV5-3 is placed among ORFs of uncertain function. With V trimmed by 5 bases and J by 0 bases, 17 bases remained unmatched. This CDR3 comprises 19 residues. CDR3 sequence: CARRKTGGEASFMNTEAFF. The CDR3 DNA reads TGTGCCAGAAGGAAAACAGGGGGCGAGGCGTCTTTTATGAACACTGAAGCTTTCTTT.

The chain joins TRBV5-6 to TRBJ2-3; weak D call: TRBD2 (6 bases). The V gene lost 0 bases and the J gene lost 8 bases, with 13 bases spanning the gap. This CDR3 comprises 14 residues. Germline V gene sequence: CDR1 SGHDT, CDR2 YYEEEE. CDR3 in DNA: TGTGCCAGCAGCTTGGTAGGGCTGGAGGGTACGCAGTATTTT. Amino acid sequence: CASSLVGLEGTQYF.

The chain has TRBV27 and TRBJ2-7, with D possibly being TRBD2 (6 bases). CDR1 is MNHEY, CDR2 SMNVEV, per germline (reference sequence). The CDR3 contains 15 residues. Trimming shortened V by 2 bases and J by 0 bases, and 11 bases separated the two germline ends. CDR3 nucleotide sequence: TGTGCCAGCAGTTTAAGGGCGGGAAGCTCCTACGAGCAGTACTTC. This gives the protein CASSLRAGSSYEQYF.

This sequence joins TRBV28 and TRBJ1-3; possibly TRBD1 for D (6 bases). V lost 2 bases, J lost 2 bases, and 16 bases lay in between. The CDR3 contains 17 residues. Germline V gene data show CDR1 as MDHEN and CDR2 as SYDVKM. CDR3 coding DNA: TGTGCCAGCAGTTTAATTGGGGGCTCAAGCACTGGAAACACCATATATTTT. Protein product: CASSLIGGSSTGNTIYF. Filled out from reference TRBV28 and TRBJ1-3, the complete variable domain reads DVKVTQSSRYLVKRTGEKVFLECVQDMDHENMFWYRQDPGLGLRLIYFSYDVKMKEKGDIPEGYSVSREKKERFSLILESASTNQTSMYLCASSLIGGSSTGNTIYFGEGSWLTVV.

The chain has TRBV7-6 and TRBJ1-2; 11 nucleotides match TRBD1. From germline, CDR1 is SGHVS and CDR2 FNYEAQ. The CDR3 consists of 16 residues. V gave up 5 bases and J gave up 8 bases; unmatched junction bases: 13. CDR3 amino acids: CASSAQLGQGAGGYTF. The CDR3 DNA reads TGTGCCAGCAGCGCGCAGCTTGGACAGGGGGCGGGAGGCTACACCTTC.

The chain recombines TRBV6-4 with TRBJ1-1; D is unclear. This CDR3 is 13 amino acids long. Trimming took off 2 bases at V and 2 bases at J, with 6 bases between the two ends. Germline V gene data show CDR1 as MRHNA and CDR2 as SNTAGT. In DNA form, the CDR3 reads TGTGCCAGCAGTGACCAGGCCAACACTGAAGCTTTCTTT. This encodes CASSDQANTEAFF.

The rearrangement uses TRBV28 and TRBJ2-7; TRBD2 is a possible D gene (6 bases). CDR1 is MDHEN and CDR2 is SYDVKM in the germline V gene. The CDR3 is 15 residues long. Trimming left V 8 bases short and J 3 bases short, with 20 bases between. CDR3 region: CASHSTSGINYEQYF. In DNA, the CDR3 is TGTGCCAGCCATTCGACTAGTGGAATTAACTACGAGCAGTACTTC.